A single sample is the source of the 13 T cell receptor beta chains below, sequenced in a study of shared clonotypes between healthy human individuals. Positively selected for CCR7, the CD45RO-negative cells used as naive CD8 cells excluded terminally differentiated effector memory CD45RA+ cells. TCRdb's copy holds only in-frame clones and misses some; the assay was immunoSEQ multiplex PCR. In the table there are a few million clones, about 94% of which are singletons. The sequenced sample was naive CD8+ T cells from PBMCs. Receptor source: a man younger than 35 in good health. Some clones in this sample may be carry-over from other donors' samples.

This sequence joins TRBV19 and TRBJ2-3, with D perhaps matching TRBD1 (6 bases). Trimming removed 3 bases from V and 8 bases from J, with 12 bases in between. In germline, CDR1 is LNHDA, CDR2 SQIVND (reference sequence). The CDR3 spans 13 residues. DNA of the CDR3: TGTGCCAGTAGTATGACAGGTGGAGGTACGCAGTATTTT. Amino acids: CASSMTGGGTQYF.

The gene calls are TRBV7-9 and TRBJ2-7, with 10 bases that match TRBD1. Unmatched junction bases numbered 12, after V lost 5 bases and J lost 5 bases. This CDR3 spans 16 amino acids. CDR1 is SEHNR, CDR2 FQNEAQ, per germline (reference sequence). CDR3 protein: CASSARQGATAHEQYF. The CDR3 region has the DNA TGTGCCAGCAGCGCCCGACAGGGGGCCACGGCCCACGAGCAGTACTTC.

This sequence joins TRBV10-3 and TRBJ2-1; 11 positions agree with TRBD2. The CDR3 is made up of 16 amino acids. The germline V gene has CDR1 ENHRY and CDR2 SYGVKD. Trimming cost V 0 bases and J 9 bases; bases outside gene matches: 7. CDR3 DNA: TGTGCCATCAGTGAGTCTTTACTAGCGGGAGTGGGTGAGCAGTTCTTC. As protein: CAISESLLAGVGEQFF.

V and J are TRBV7-6 and TRBJ2-1; D might be TRBD1 or TRBD2, each matching 5 bases. CDR3 length: 20 amino acids. V gave up 1 base and J gave up 0 bases, with 22 bases separating them. Germline values: CDR1 SGHVS, CDR2 FNYEAQ. The CDR3 sequence: CASSLGPPSAGAGSYNEQFF. The CDR3 nucleotides read TGTGCCAGCAGCTTAGGCCCCCCGAGCGCCGGGGCGGGCTCCTACAATGAGCAGTTCTTC.

The chain couples TRBV29-1 to TRBJ1-2; 11 bases agree with TRBD1. The CDR3 contains 13 residues. The V segment lost 6 bases and the J segment 8 bases; nucleotides outside the gene matches: 8. Per germline, CDR1 SQVTM and CDR2 ANQGSEA. CDR3 nucleotide sequence: TGCAGCGTCCGAGGACAGGGGGCGCGGGGCTACACCTTC. It is translated as CSVRGQGARGYTF. The full variable domain, its missing parts supplied by reference TRBV29-1 and TRBJ1-2, is SAVISQKPSRDICQRGTSLTIQCQVDSQVTMMFWYRQQPGQSLTLIATANQGSEATYESGFVIDKFPISRPNLTFSTLTVSNMSPEDSSIYLCSVRGQGARGYTFGSGTRLTVV.

The V gene is TRBV2, the J gene TRBJ2-1; D is uncertain. This CDR3 region has 15 residues. CDR1 and CDR2 from the germline V gene are SNHLY and FYNNEI. V lost 3 bases to trimming and J lost 2 bases, with 11 bases between them. This CDR3 reads CASSDRVGTYNEQFF. The CDR3 nucleotides are TGTGCCAGCAGTGACAGAGTGGGTACCTACAATGAGCAGTTCTTC. The entire variable domain, with the rest obtained from reference TRBV2 and TRBJ2-1, is as follows: EPEVTQTPSHQVTQMGQEVILRCVPISNHLYFYWYRQILGQKVEFLVSFYNNEISEKSEIFDDQFSVERPDGSNFTLKIRSTKLEDSAMYFCASSDRVGTYNEQFFGPGTRLTVL.

This chain uses TRBV11-1 with TRBJ2-1, with 12 bases fitting TRBD2. The ends lost 4 bases at V and 7 bases at J; junction bases unmatched: 5. This CDR3 has 15 residues. Per the germline V gene, CDR1 is SGHAT and CDR2 is FQDESV (reference sequence). The CDR3 loop is CASSSGLAGLNEQFF. The DNA for the CDR3 is TGTGCCAGCAGCTCCGGACTAGCGGGATTGAATGAGCAGTTCTTC. Full variable domain (remainder filled in from reference TRBV11-1 and TRBJ2-1): EAEVAQSPRYKITEKSQAVAFWCDPISGHATLYWYRQILGQGPELLVQFQDESVVDDSQLPKDRFSAERLKGVDSTLKIQPAELGDSAMYLCASSSGLAGLNEQFFGPGTRLTVL.

V gene TRBV5-6 combines with J gene TRBJ2-1; 11 bases align to TRBD2. Germline CDR1 is SGHDT and CDR2 is YYEEEE. This CDR3 spans 16 amino acids. V gave up 0 bases and J gave up 5 bases; unmatched junction bases: 4. CDR3 region: CASSLATSGRNNEQFF. The CDR3 nucleotides read TGTGCCAGCAGCTTGGCCACTAGCGGGAGAAACAATGAGCAGTTCTTC.

This sequence joins TRBV7-3 and TRBJ2-7; TRBD2 aligns across 7 bases. This CDR3 has 15 amino acids. Per germline, CDR1 SGHTA and CDR2 FQGTGA. The V segment lost 0 bases and the J segment 1 base; nucleotides outside the gene matches: 3. This CDR3 is CASSLTSGASYEQYF. CDR3 DNA: TGTGCCAGCAGCTTAACCAGCGGGGCTTCCTACGAGCAGTACTTC.

This clone was observed a single time. The gene calls are TRBV15 and TRBJ1-2; D ambiguous. Germline CDR1 and CDR2: LNHNV and YYDKDF (reference sequence). V lost 3 bases and J lost 7, with 12 bases in between. There are 13 residues in the CDR3. CDR3 DNA: TGTGCCACCAGCAGTCTAGACACGGCTGGCTACACCTTC. Translating gives CATSSLDTAGYTF. Variable domain in full (rest from reference TRBV15 and TRBJ1-2): DAMVIQNPRYQVTQFGKPVTLSCSQTLNHNVMYWYQQKSSQAPKLLFHYYDKDFNNEADTPDNFQSRRPNTSFCFLDIRSPGLGDTAMYLCATSSLDTAGYTFGSGTRLTVV.

The J gene is TRBJ1-5, the V gene TRBV28, with D hard to call. The V end was cut by 3 bases, the J end by 6 bases, with 12 bases between. Germline loops: CDR1 MDHEN, CDR2 SYDVKM. The CDR3 extends over 14 amino acids. CDR3 coding DNA: TGTGCCAGCAGTTTGCAGGATGTAGGTCAGCCCCAGCATTTT. It codes for CASSLQDVGQPQHF.

This clone was detected only once. As DNA, the CDR3 is TGTGCCAGCAGTGAATTGGGGACAGGGACCGAGCAGTACTTC. It translates to CASSELGTGTEQYF. The J gene is TRBJ2-7, the V gene TRBV6-1; 9 positions agree with TRBD1. J gave up 6 bases and V 2 bases, and 5 bases lay outside the gene matches. The CDR3 has 14 amino acids. CDR1 and CDR2 (germline): MNHNS, SASEGT.

The chain recombines TRBV7-2 with TRBJ2-3; TRBD1 aligns across 7 bases. The germline CDR1 and CDR2 sequences are SGHTA and FQGNSA. This CDR3 is built from 15 residues. V trimming: 7 bases; J trimming: 0 bases; junction bases outside the gene matches: 7. The CDR3 bases are TGTGCCAGCACCTCTGGGACAGCTAGCACAGATACGCAGTATTTT. Protein product: CASTSGTASTDTQYF.